These 16 T cell receptor beta chains were all obtained from the same sample, sequenced in a study of control samples from healthy donors and cancer patients. The assay was immunoSEQ multiplex PCR, and TCRdb's table has in-frame clones only and misses some. Of roughly 48,000 clones detected, roughly 90% appear once; the ten largest clones hold approximately 23%. Sequencing input: PBMCs. The receptors derive from a woman in her forties with head and neck cancer.

The V gene is TRBV30, the J gene TRBJ2-7; D is uncertain. The CDR3 totals 11 residues. Trimming removed 8 bases at V and 1 base at J, with 9 bases between. Per the germline V gene, CDR1 is GTSNPN and CDR2 is SVGIG (reference sequence). The CDR3 region is CAGLASYEQYF. DNA of the CDR3: TGTGCCGGATTGGCTTCCTACGAGCAGTACTTC.

This chain joins TRBV7-2 and TRBJ1-5; possibly TRBD1 for D (5 bases). The V end lost 1 base, the J end lost 1 base, and 14 bases lay between the germline ends. Germline CDR1 SGHTA, CDR2 FQGNSA. The CDR3 contains 17 residues. In DNA, the CDR3 is TGTGCCAGCAGCTTAGTTTCGCAGGGTACGAGCAATCAGCCCCAGCATTTT. Encoded protein: CASSLVSQGTSNQPQHF.

The chain employs TRBV4-2 and TRBJ2-3; 14 nucleotides agree with TRBD2. Germline V gene sequence: CDR1 LGHNA, CDR2 YNFKEQ. There are 18 residues in the CDR3. The junction had 7 bases not matched to a gene; V was cut back by 0 bases and J by 5 bases. CDR3 loop: CASSQERLAGGRQDTQYF. As DNA, the CDR3 is TGTGCCAGCAGCCAAGAGAGACTAGCGGGAGGGCGCCAAGATACGCAGTATTTT.

V and J are TRBV19 and TRBJ2-1, with TRBD2 as a possible D gene (6 bases). The length of the CDR3 is 18 residues. V was trimmed by 5 bases and J by 1 base, leaving 21 bases between them. CDR1 is LNHDA, CDR2 SQIVND, per germline (reference sequence). CDR3 sequence: CASSPVGRRGESYNEQFF. The DNA of the CDR3 is TGTGCCAGTAGTCCCGTGGGCAGGAGGGGCGAATCCTACAATGAGCAGTTCTTC.

J is TRBJ1-3 and V is TRBV7-6; TRBD1 matches 7 bases. J gave up 2 bases and V 5 bases, and 9 bases lay outside the gene matches. Germline CDR1 is SGHVS and CDR2 is FNYEAQ. The CDR3 totals 16 residues. CDR3 sequence: CASSPGTATTGNTIYF. The CDR3 DNA sequence: TGTGCCAGCAGCCCAGGGACAGCTACTACTGGAAACACCATATATTTT. Full variable domain (remainder filled in from reference TRBV7-6 and TRBJ1-3): GAGVSQSPRYKVTKRGQDVALRCDPISGHVSLYWYRQALGQGPEFLTYFNYEAQQDKSGLPNDRFSAERPEGSISTLTIQRTEQRDSAMYRCASSPGTATTGNTIYFGEGSWLTVV.

The chain's CDR3 is CASSFDRGAYNEQFF. The CDR3 DNA is TGTGCCAGCAGCTTCGATCGGGGAGCCTACAATGAGCAGTTCTTC. The V and J genes are TRBV11-3 and TRBJ2-1; TRBD2 is a possible D gene (5 bases). CDR1 is SGHNT and CDR2 is YENEEA in the germline V gene. This CDR3 contains 15 residues. V shed 3 bases and J shed 2 bases, with 11 bases lying between them.

This chain joins TRBV15 and TRBJ2-3; the match to TRBD2 covers 9 bases. The CDR3 consists of 18 residues. Germline V gene lookup returns CDR1 LNHNV and CDR2 YYDKDF (reference sequence). V lost 1 base and J lost 2; bases outside the gene matches: 10. CDR3 sequence reads: CATSRAPSGIRPTDTQYF. CDR3 DNA: TGTGCCACCAGCAGAGCGCCTAGCGGGATCAGACCCACAGATACGCAGTATTTT.

The chain combines TRBV12-3 or TRBV12-4 with TRBJ2-3; no clear D. The V end was cut by 6 bases, the J end by 6 bases, with 7 bases between. CDR3 length equals 11 residues. The CDR3 coding sequence is TGTGCCAGCAGGATTGTGGATACGCAGTATTTT. It specifies CASRIVDTQYF.

This clone was observed a single time. This chain joins TRBV18 and TRBJ1-2; 7 bases align to TRBD1. J lost 2 bases, V lost 3 bases, and 3 bases had no gene match. Looked up from germline, CDR1 is KGHSH and CDR2 is LQKENI. This CDR3 has 14 residues. The CDR3 bases are TGTGCCAGCTCACCCCTGACAGGGAACTATGGCTACACCTTC. Translated: CASSPLTGNYGYTF. Full variable domain (outside the CDR3, taken from reference TRBV18 and TRBJ1-2): NAGVMQNPRHLVRRRGQEARLRCSPMKGHSHVYWYRQLPEEGLKFMVYLQKENIIDESGMPKERFSAEFPKEGPSILRIQQVVRGDSAAYFCASSPLTGNYGYTFGSGTRLTVV.

This clone was counted once. V usage is TRBV10-2 and J usage is TRBJ2-1, with TRBD2 matching 7 bases. Trimming removed 5 bases from V and 10 bases from J; junction bases left unmatched: 11. The CDR3 runs to 14 residues. Germline V CDR1 and CDR2: WSHSY, SAAADI. CDR3 nucleotide sequence: TGCGCCAGCAGTCAAGGAGGGAGGGCGGGCGAGCAGTTCTTC. This translates into CASSQGGRAGEQFF.

The gene calls are TRBV5-1 and TRBJ2-1, with a weak D call TRBD1 (6 bases). V was trimmed by 4 bases and J by 4 bases, leaving 21 bases between them. Germline lookup yields CDR1 SGHRS and CDR2 YFSETQ. The CDR3 is 17 residues long. The CDR3 sequence: CASSPPIGQSIYNEQFF. The CDR3 DNA is TGCGCCAGCAGCCCGCCAATCGGACAGTCCATATACAATGAGCAGTTCTTC.

V gene TRBV7-9 combines with J gene TRBJ2-1, with TRBD2 matching 8 bases. The CDR3 loop spans 15 amino acids. Germline loops: CDR1 SEHNR, CDR2 FQNEAQ (reference sequence). The ends lost 5 bases at V and 10 bases at J; junction bases unmatched: 13. CDR3 sequence reads: CASSTRLAKNEEQFF. The CDR3 DNA is TGTGCCAGCAGCACCCGACTAGCGAAGAATGAGGAGCAGTTCTTC.

The V and J genes are TRBV29-1 and TRBJ2-7; a possible D gene is TRBD2 (5 bases). CDR1 and CDR2 from the germline V gene are SQVTM and ANQGSEA. There are 12 residues in the CDR3. Deletions cut 5 bases from V and 3 bases from J, with 11 bases between. CDR3 region: CSVQRSDYEQYF. In nucleotides, the CDR3 is TGCAGCGTTCAGCGGTCCGACTACGAGCAGTACTTC.

This rearrangement joins TRBV6-1 to TRBJ2-1; TRBD2 agrees at 7 bases. The ends lost 1 base at V and 3 bases at J; junction bases unmatched: 6. CDR1 and CDR2 (germline): MNHNS, SASEGT. CDR3 size: 16 residues. The CDR3 protein is CASSEVAGPLYNEQFF. Written as DNA, the CDR3 is TGTGCCAGCAGTGAAGTAGCGGGCCCCCTCTACAATGAGCAGTTCTTC.

This clone was counted once. The gene calls are TRBV12-5 and TRBJ1-5; unclear D gene. CDR3 length: 14 amino acids. The germline V gene has CDR1 LGHNT and CDR2 FRNRAP. Trimming removed 5 bases from V and 0 bases from J, with 8 bases in between. The CDR3: CASGGQYSNQPQHF. The CDR3 DNA is TGTGCTAGTGGTGGGCAATATAGCAATCAGCCCCAGCATTTT.

This chain links TRBV5-4 with TRBJ1-2, with 7 bases matching TRBD1. This CDR3 contains 13 residues. The V gene end was trimmed by 3 bases and the J gene end by 6 bases; junction bases not matched to a gene: 5. CDR1 and CDR2 from the germline V gene are SGHNT and YYREEE (reference sequence). CDR3 sequence: CASSWKGADGYTF. DNA of the CDR3: TGTGCCAGCAGCTGGAAGGGGGCAGATGGCTACACCTTC.